This T cell receptor (beta chain) originates from a study of T-cell reconstitution after alpha-beta-depleted transplantation in children. Unique molecular identifiers were incorporated during preparation of the TCRbeta library. TCRdb used MiXCR to reprocess the PCR reads, holding one entry per CDR3 protein. The sample has almost 600,000 distinct CDR3 sequences; roughly 27% are singletons. V was trimmed by 3 bases and J by 10 bases, leaving 7 bases between them. The germline CDR1 and CDR2 sequences are SNHLY and FYNNEI. CDR3 length: 11 residues. The V and J genes are TRBV2 and TRBJ1-3, with a possible D match to TRBD1 (5 bases). Source: PBMCs, taken before TCRalphabeta/CD19-depleted stem cell transplant. The source is a boy in the first two years of life with Wiskott-Aldrich syndrome, due to receive a stem cell transplant. CDR3 nucleotides: TGTGCCAGCAGTGATTGGGGGACCATATATTTT. Its translation is CASSDWGTIYF.